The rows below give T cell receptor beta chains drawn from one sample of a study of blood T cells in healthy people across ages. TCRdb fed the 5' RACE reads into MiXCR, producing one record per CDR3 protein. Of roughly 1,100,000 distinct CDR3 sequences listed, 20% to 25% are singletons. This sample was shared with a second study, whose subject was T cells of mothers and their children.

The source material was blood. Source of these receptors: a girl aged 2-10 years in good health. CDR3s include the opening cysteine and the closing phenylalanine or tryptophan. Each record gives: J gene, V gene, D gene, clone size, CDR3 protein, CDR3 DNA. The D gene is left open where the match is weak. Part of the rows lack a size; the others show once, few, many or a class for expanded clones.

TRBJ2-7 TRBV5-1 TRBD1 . CASSDRSMGQGPNEQYF TGCGCCAGCAGCGACCGATCTATGGGACAGGGGCCAAACGAGCAGTACTTC
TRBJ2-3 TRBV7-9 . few CAIGMDTQYF TGTGCCATCGGGATGGATACGCAGTATTTT
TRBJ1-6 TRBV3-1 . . CASSQAQGPGSPLHF TGTGCCAGCAGCCAAGCTCAGGGGCCGGGGTCACCCCTCCACTTT
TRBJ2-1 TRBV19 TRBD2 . CASSYTLAGGIDNEQFF TGTGCCAGTAGCTACACTCTAGCGGGAGGGATCGACAATGAGCAGTTCTTC
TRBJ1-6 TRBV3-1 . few CAGSQLPDNSPLHF TGTGCCGGCAGCCAACTCCCCGATAATTCACCCCTCCACTTT
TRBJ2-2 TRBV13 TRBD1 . CASSSGGNTGELFF TGTGCCAGCAGCTCAGGGGGCAACACCGGGGAGCTGTTTTTT
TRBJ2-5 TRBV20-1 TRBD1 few CSASQGQETQYF TGCAGTGCCTCACAGGGGCAAGAGACCCAGTACTTC
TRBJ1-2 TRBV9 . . CASSVAPAGGYGYTF TGTGCCAGCAGCGTAGCCCCGGCGGGGGGATATGGCTACACCTTC
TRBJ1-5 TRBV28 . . CASRPQGSNQPQHF TGTGCCAGCAGACCACAGGGAAGCAATCAGCCCCAGCATTTT
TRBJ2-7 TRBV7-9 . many CASSRPPYEQYF TGTGCCAGCAGCCGCCCCCCGTACGAGCAGTACTTC
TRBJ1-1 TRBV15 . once CATSREGGKKAFF TGTGCCACCAGCAGAGAAGGTGGAAAAAAAGCTTTCTTT
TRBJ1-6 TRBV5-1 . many CASSLEGTVNSPLHF TGCGCCAGCAGCTTGGAGGGGACTGTTAATTCACCCCTCCACTTT
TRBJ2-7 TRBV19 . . CASSQQGPYEQYF TGTGCCAGTTCACAACAGGGACCTTACGAGCAGTACTTC
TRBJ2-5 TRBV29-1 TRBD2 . CSVEGRASGSKETQYF TGCAGCGTTGAAGGACGGGCTAGCGGGAGTAAAGAGACCCAGTACTTC
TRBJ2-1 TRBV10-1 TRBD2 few CASSDLTSGDEQFF TGCGCCAGCAGTGATTTGACTAGCGGAGATGAGCAGTTCTTC
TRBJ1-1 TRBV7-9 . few CASLPPGTLYTEAFF TGTGCCAGCTTGCCCCCAGGGACCTTGTACACTGAAGCTTTCTTT
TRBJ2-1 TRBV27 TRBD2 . CASSIHQGLAGYNEQFF TGTGCCAGCAGTATCCACCAAGGCCTAGCGGGGTACAATGAGCAGTTCTTC
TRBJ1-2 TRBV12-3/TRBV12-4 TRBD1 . CASTSTGYSGYTF TGTGCCAGCACCTCGACAGGGTACAGTGGCTACACCTTC
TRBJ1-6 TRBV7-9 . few CASREGNSPLHF TGTGCCAGCAGGGAGGGGAATTCACCCCTCCACTTT
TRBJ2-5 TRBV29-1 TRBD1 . CSVELRQGDETQYF TGCAGCGTTGAACTGCGGCAGGGGGACGAGACCCAGTACTTC
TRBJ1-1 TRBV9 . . CASSPRGDTNTEAFF TGTGCCAGCAGCCCCCGAGGAGATACGAACACTGAAGCTTTCTTT
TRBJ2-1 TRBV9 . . CASSAERISEKPYEQFF TGTGCCAGCAGCGCTGAACGGATTAGCGAAAAGCCATATGAGCAGTTCTTC
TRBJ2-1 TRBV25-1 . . CASSSSEQFF TGTGCCAGCAGTTCCAGTGAGCAGTTCTTC
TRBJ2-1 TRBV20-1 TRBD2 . CSAINTGTSGFEQFF TGCAGTGCCATTAACACCGGGACTAGCGGCTTCGAGCAGTTCTTC
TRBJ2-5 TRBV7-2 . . CASSSLSRAAGRETQYF TGTGCCAGCAGTTCCTTAAGTCGGGCGGCGGGTCGGGAGACCCAGTACTTC
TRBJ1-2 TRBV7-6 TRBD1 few CASSLYPGQHNGYTF TGTGCCAGCAGCTTATACCCGGGACAGCATAATGGCTACACCTTC
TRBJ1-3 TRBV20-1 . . CSARDRPGFGNTIYF TGCAGTGCTAGAGACCGCCCTGGATTCGGAAACACCATATATTTT
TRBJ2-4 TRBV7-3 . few CASSLYKGDNIQYF TGTGCCAGCAGCTTATATAAAGGGGATAACATTCAGTACTTC
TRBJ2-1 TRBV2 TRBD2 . CASKLPTSGGADEQFF TGTGCCAGCAAGCTTCCGACTAGCGGGGGGGCCGATGAGCAGTTCTTC
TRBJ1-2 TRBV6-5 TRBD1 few CACSSTGGGYGYTF TGTGCCTGCAGTTCCACAGGGGGCGGCTATGGCTACACCTTC
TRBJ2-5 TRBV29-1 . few CSFRDLETQYF TGCAGCTTCCGAGATCTGGAGACCCAGTACTTC
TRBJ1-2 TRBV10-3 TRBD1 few CAISEFSGGAFNGYTF TGTGCCATCAGTGAGTTTTCAGGGGGCGCCTTTAATGGCTACACCTTC
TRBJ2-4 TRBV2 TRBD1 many CASSPTGNIQYF TGTGCCAGCAGCCCGACAGGGAACATTCAGTACTTC
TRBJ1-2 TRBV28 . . CAIREDYGYTF TGTGCCATTAGGGAGGACTATGGCTACACCTTC
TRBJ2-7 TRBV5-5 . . CASSPGVRGGSNEQYF TGTGCCAGCAGCCCGGGGGTAAGGGGAGGATCCAACGAGCAGTACTTC
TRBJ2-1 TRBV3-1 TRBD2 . CASSQQSGVANEQFF TGTGCCAGCAGCCAACAAAGCGGGGTAGCTAATGAGCAGTTCTTC
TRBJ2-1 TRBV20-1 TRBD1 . CSATGTGSYNEQFF TGCAGTGCAACCGGGACAGGGAGCTACAATGAGCAGTTCTTC
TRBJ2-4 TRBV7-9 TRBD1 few CASSLAKTDRGEYF TGTGCCAGCAGCTTAGCTAAGACCGACAGGGGAGAGTACTTC
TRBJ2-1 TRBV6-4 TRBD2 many CASGPGTSGMTVDEQFF TGTGCCAGCGGCCCCGGGACTAGCGGAATGACGGTAGATGAGCAGTTCTTC
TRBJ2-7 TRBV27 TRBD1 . CASSLYFPDRDRHEQYF TGTGCCAGCAGTTTATATTTCCCTGACAGGGATCGTCACGAGCAGTACTTC